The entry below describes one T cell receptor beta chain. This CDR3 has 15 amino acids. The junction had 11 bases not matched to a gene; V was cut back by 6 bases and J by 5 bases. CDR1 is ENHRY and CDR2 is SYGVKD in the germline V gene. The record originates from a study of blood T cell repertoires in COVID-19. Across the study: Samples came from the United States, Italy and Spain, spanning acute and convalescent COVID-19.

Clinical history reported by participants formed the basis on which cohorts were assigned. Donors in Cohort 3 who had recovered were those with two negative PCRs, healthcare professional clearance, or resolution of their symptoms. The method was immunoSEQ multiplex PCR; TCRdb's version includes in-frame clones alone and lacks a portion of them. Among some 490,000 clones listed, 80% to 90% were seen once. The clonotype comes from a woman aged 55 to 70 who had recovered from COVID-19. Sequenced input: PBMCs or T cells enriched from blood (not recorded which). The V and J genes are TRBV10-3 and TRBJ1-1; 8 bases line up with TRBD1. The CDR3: CAIRPGGQGATEAFF. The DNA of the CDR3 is TGTGCCATCAGACCTGGGGGGCAGGGGGCGACTGAAGCTTTCTTT.